The rows below give T cell receptor beta chains drawn from one sample of a study of post-analysis software for immune sequencing data. TCRdb called the PCR reads again in MiXCR, with one record for every CDR3 protein. The sample has about 260,000 distinct CDR3 sequences; about 40% are singletons. The sample taken for sequencing was blood. The source is a girl between 10 and 17 years old with multiple sclerosis. Each CDR3 is given with its conserved first and last residue. D genes are given only for firm matches. Where a row states a size, it is once, few, many or the class of an expanded clone; other rows omit it.

TGTGCCAGCAGTTTAGTGGACTATAGAGGGGAGCTGTTTTTT	CASSLVDYRGELFF	NA	TRBJ2-2	14	TRBV27	NA
TGTGCCAGCAGTTTCTCGGGAGGGGGGTACGAGCAGTACTTC	CASSFSGGGYEQYF	TRBD2	TRBJ2-7	14	TRBV28	NA
TGTGCCAGCAGCTTAGCCGGACAGGGAAAAAACCTGTTTTTT	CASSLAGQGKNLFF	TRBD1	TRBJ1-4	14	TRBV7-9	many
TGCGCCAGCAGCCAAGATCCCGGACAGGGAGCGTACTTC	CASSQDPGQGAYF	TRBD1	TRBJ2-7	13	TRBV4-1	few
TGCGCCAGCAGCCAAGATAAATATAGCAATCAGCCCCAGCATTTT	CASSQDKYSNQPQHF	NA	TRBJ1-5	15	TRBV4-1	few
TGTGCCAGCAGTGATCGGCGGGGGATGAACACTGAAGCTTTCTTT	CASSDRRGMNTEAFF	NA	TRBJ1-1	15	TRBV6-1	few
TGCAGTGCTTGGGACAGGGGGAGATCCTACGAGCAGTACTTC	CSAWDRGRSYEQYF	TRBD1	TRBJ2-7	14	TRBV20-1	once
TGTGCCAGCAGCTTGGGTTGGTCGGGGGAAAACATTCAGTACTTC	CASSLGWSGENIQYF	NA	TRBJ2-4	15	TRBV5-5	many
TGCAGTGCTAGAACCAGGGGGGGGGACATTCAGTACTTC	CSARTRGGDIQYF	NA	TRBJ2-4	13	TRBV20-1	many
TGCAGCGTTGAGCGGTCCAGCTACAATGAGCAGTTCTTC	CSVERSSYNEQFF	NA	TRBJ2-1	13	TRBV29-1	few
TGTGCTAGCAGCCCTAGGACGGGAGGGAATTCACCCCTCCACTTT	CASSPRTGGNSPLHF	NA	TRBJ1-6	15	TRBV7-9	NA
TGTGCCAGCAGCTCCCATCCCTCGCACCTCTACGAGCAGTACTTC	CASSSHPSHLYEQYF	NA	TRBJ2-7	15	TRBV7-2	NA
TGCAGTGCTAGAGAGGCTAGCGGGAGGTCTGAGCAGTTCTTC	CSAREASGRSEQFF	TRBD2	TRBJ2-1	14	TRBV20-1	many
TGTGCCAGCAGTGAGACAGCCTACAATGAGCAGTTCTTC	CASSETAYNEQFF	NA	TRBJ2-1	13	TRBV27	many
TGTGCCACCAGCAGAGATTCGCAAGGGGAATACAATGAGCAGTTCTTC	CATSRDSQGEYNEQFF	NA	TRBJ2-1	16	TRBV15	many
TGTGCCATCACTTCACACCTCTACAATGAGCAGTTCTTC	CAITSHLYNEQFF	NA	TRBJ2-1	13	TRBV10-3	many
TGCGCCAGCAGCGCCGCACCCTCGATCGTCCCTATGAACACTAAAGCTTTCTTT	CASSAAPSIVPMNTKAFF	NA	TRBJ1-1	18	TRBV4-1	NA
TGCGCCAGCAGCTTTAAAACCGGGGTGAACACTGAAGCTTTCTTT	CASSFKTGVNTEAFF	NA	TRBJ1-1	15	TRBV5-1	NA
TGTGCCAGCAGCCAAGATAGGGGACGAAACGTAGCCAAAAACATTCAGTACTTC	CASSQDRGRNVAKNIQYF	NA	TRBJ2-4	18	TRBV4-2	NA
TGCAGCGTTGAAGATATGTCAGGGGCAGCTTTCTTT	CSVEDMSGAAFF	NA	TRBJ1-1	12	TRBV29-1	few
TGCGCCAGCAGCTTGGGACCGGGACAGGGTAAAAACATTCAGTACTTC	CASSLGPGQGKNIQYF	TRBD1	TRBJ2-4	16	TRBV5-1	many
TGTGCCAGTAGTATATGGGACAGAGGCACTGAAGCTTTCTTT	CASSIWDRGTEAFF	TRBD1	TRBJ1-1	14	TRBV19	few
TGTGCCAGCAGCTCGGGAGTGGCCCCCTATGGCTACACCTTC	CASSSGVAPYGYTF	NA	TRBJ1-2	14	TRBV5-5	many
TGCAGCGTTTTGGACCGCTCGAAGAAGGAGACCCAGTACTTC	CSVLDRSKKETQYF	NA	TRBJ2-5	14	TRBV29-1	NA
TGTGCCAGCAGCTTTATGTTACCGGGACAGGGCCCTCATGACACCGGGGAGCTGTTTTTT	CASSFMLPGQGPHDTGELFF	TRBD1	TRBJ2-2	20	TRBV6-1	once
TGCGCCAGCAGCCCAATGACATCGGCCTTAGAGGCGGGAGGGCCTACAGATACGCAGTATTTT	CASSPMTSALEAGGPTDTQYF	TRBD2	TRBJ2-3	21	TRBV5-1	many
TGTGCCAGCAGCTTTGGGCAGGACCCTCAGCCCCAGCATTTT	CASSFGQDPQPQHF	NA	TRBJ1-5	14	TRBV5-6	many
TGTGCCACCAACAGAGAAGGACAGGTGCAGCCCCAGCATTTT	CATNREGQVQPQHF	TRBD1	TRBJ1-5	14	TRBV15	NA
TGTGCCAGCAGTGGTTCCGCGGGGACTCAAGAGACCCAGTACTTC	CASSGSAGTQETQYF	NA	TRBJ2-5	15	TRBV2	many
TGTGCCAGCGGTGCGGGAGGGACAGATACGCAGTATTTT	CASGAGGTDTQYF	TRBD2	TRBJ2-3	13	TRBV5-6	few